This is a list of T cell receptor beta chains from one sample in a study of CD8 T cells in Susac syndrome. TCRdb passed the immunoSEQ multiplex PCR reads through MiXCR, listing each CDR3 protein once. The repertoire includes about 120,000 distinct CDR3 sequences, roughly 91% of them detected once, and 0.11% to 0.15% sits in the top ten. The sequenced sample consisted of CD4+ T cells from PBMCs. These receptors were taken from a human donor in good health. The CDR3 runs from the conserved cysteine through the conserved F or W. The order of the fields is clone size, J gene, D gene, V gene, CDR3 protein, CDR3 DNA. The D gene is left open where the match is weak. Only some rows state a clone size, as once, few, many or a class for expanded clones.

- | TRBJ2-5 | TRBD1 | TRBV27 | CASSFAQGAQETQYF | TGTGCCAGCAGTTTCGCCCAGGGGGCCCAAGAGACCCAGTACTTC
- | TRBJ1-3 | - | TRBV7-2 | CASNLLGSSGNTIYF | TGTGCCAGCAACTTGCTTGGCAGCTCTGGAAACACCATATATTTT
- | TRBJ2-1 | - | TRBV15 | CATSRAGTTRNEQFF | TGTGCCACCAGCAGAGCGGGTACGACAAGGAATGAGCAGTTCTTC
- | TRBJ1-5 | - | TRBV7-2 | CASRVGTGMSNQPQHF | TGTGCCAGCAGGGTGGGGACCGGCATGAGCAATCAGCCCCAGCATTTT
few | TRBJ2-5 | - | TRBV5-1 | CASSKDAHSETQYF | TGCGCCAGCAGCAAGGACGCCCACTCGGAGACCCAGTACTTC
- | TRBJ2-5 | - | TRBV28 | CASIFGAGVQETQYF | TGTGCCAGCATCTTTGGGGCAGGGGTGCAAGAGACCCAGTACTTC
- | TRBJ2-7 | - | TRBV9 | CASSVDSWDSEQYF | TGTGCCAGCAGCGTAGACTCTTGGGATTCCGAGCAGTACTTC
once | TRBJ2-1 | - | TRBV20-1 | CSASAGTYNEQFF | TGCAGTGCTTCAGCGGGCACCTACAATGAGCAGTTCTTC
- | TRBJ2-7 | TRBD1 | TRBV11-2 | CASSLGGTGGREQYF | TGTGCCAGCAGCTTAGGTGGGACAGGGGGCCGCGAGCAGTACTTC
- | TRBJ2-2 | - | TRBV5-6 | CASSLDPSTGELFF | TGTGCCAGCAGTTTAGACCCGAGCACCGGGGAGCTGTTTTTT
once | TRBJ2-5 | - | TRBV20-1 | CSAREGGGAQYF | TGCAGTGCTAGAGAGGGTGGCGGGGCCCAGTACTTC
- | TRBJ1-5 | TRBD1 | TRBV6-2/TRBV6-3 | CASRTGGNQPQHF | TGTGCCAGCAGGACAGGGGGCAATCAGCCCCAGCATTTT
once | TRBJ1-6 | TRBD1 | TRBV2 | CASRTTGGNSPLHF | TGTGCCAGCAGAACAACAGGGGGCAATTCACCCCTCCACTTT
once | TRBJ2-4 | - | TRBV5-6 | CASSPGRGKREAKNIQYF | TGTGCCAGCAGCCCGGGTAGGGGGAAGAGGGAGGCCAAAAACATTCAGTACTTC
- | TRBJ2-1 | - | TRBV27 | CASSLLGWRPSSYNEQFF | TGTGCCAGCAGTTTATTGGGTTGGCGGCCCAGCTCCTACAATGAGCAGTTCTTC
- | TRBJ2-7 | TRBD1 | TRBV19 | CASRDRGSSYEQYF | TGTGCCAGTAGAGACAGGGGATCGTCCTACGAGCAGTACTTC
- | TRBJ2-2 | TRBD2 | TRBV5-6 | CATQGAGVAGELFF | TGTGCCACCCAAGGGGCGGGGGTGGCCGGGGAGCTGTTTTTT
- | TRBJ2-3 | TRBD2 | TRBV4-3 | CASSQATGTSGGDTQYF | TGCGCCAGCAGCCAGGCAACCGGGACTAGCGGGGGGGATACGCAGTATTTT
- | TRBJ1-5 | - | TRBV9 | CASSVDTGLGQPQHF | TGTGCCAGCAGCGTAGATACAGGGTTGGGTCAGCCCCAGCATTTT
- | TRBJ2-1 | - | TRBV20-1 | CSARDAGPRDNEQFF | TGCAGTGCTAGAGATGCGGGGCCGAGAGACAATGAGCAGTTCTTC
- | TRBJ2-3 | - | TRBV7-8 | CASSFRGSTDTQFF | TGTGCCAGCAGCTTCCGAGGGAGCACAGATACGCAGTTTTTT
- | TRBJ2-2 | - | TRBV12-5 | CASGLVQGNAGELFF | TGTGCTAGTGGTTTGGTACAGGGAAACGCCGGGGAGCTGTTTTTT
- | TRBJ2-5 | - | TRBV5-4 | CASSLELTPQETQYF | TGTGCCAGCAGCTTGGAATTGACTCCTCAAGAGACCCAGTACTTC
- | TRBJ2-6 | - | TRBV24-1 | CATSDSTSGANVLTF | TGTGCCACCAGTGATTCAACCTCTGGGGCCAACGTCTTGACTTTC
- | TRBJ1-2 | - | TRBV29-1 | CSVVGGRGPNYGYTF | TGCAGCGTTGTAGGAGGACGCGGACCTAACTATGGCTACACCTTC
once | TRBJ1-1 | TRBD1 | TRBV2 | CASVRDRSSTEAFF | TGTGCCAGCGTAAGGGACAGGTCCAGCACTGAAGCTTTCTTT
- | TRBJ2-5 | TRBD2 | TRBV20-1 | CSARGGAGGPGGETQYF | TGCAGTGCTAGAGGGGGAGCGGGGGGGCCCGGAGGCGAGACCCAGTACTTC
once | TRBJ1-2 | TRBD1 | TRBV4-2 | CASSQADREANYGYTF | TGTGCCAGCAGCCAAGCCGACAGGGAAGCTAACTATGGCTACACCTTC
- | TRBJ2-3 | - | TRBV30 | CAWRGDTDTQYF | TGTGCCTGGAGAGGAGACACAGATACGCAGTATTTT
- | TRBJ1-2 | - | TRBV20-1 | CSASRPTRGYTF | TGCAGTGCTAGTCGTCCTACTCGGGGCTACACCTTC
- | TRBJ2-7 | TRBD1 | TRBV19 | CASRGTGEAYYEQYF | TGTGCCAGTAGAGGGACAGGGGAGGCCTACTACGAGCAGTACTTC
- | TRBJ2-2 | - | TRBV5-1 | CASSLEGHTTLNTGELFF | TGCGCCAGCAGCTTGGAAGGGCACACTACATTGAACACCGGGGAGCTGTTTTTT
- | TRBJ2-1 | TRBD2 | TRBV7-2 | CASSPQGGRRNEQFF | TGTGCCAGCAGCCCGCAGGGCGGGAGAAGGAATGAGCAGTTCTTC
- | TRBJ2-1 | - | TRBV4-3 | CASSRSPGTGGNEQFF | TGCGCCAGCAGCCGATCCCCCGGGACTGGAGGAAATGAGCAGTTCTTC
- | TRBJ2-7 | TRBD2 | TRBV6-2/TRBV6-3 | CASRSASGVYEQYF | TGTGCCAGCAGGTCGGCTAGCGGGGTCTACGAGCAGTACTTC
- | TRBJ2-7 | - | TRBV2 | CASNPLGSYEQYF | TGTGCCAGCAATCCCCTCGGCTCCTACGAGCAGTACTTC
- | TRBJ2-7 | - | TRBV7-2 | CASSLSVSSYEQYF | TGTGCCAGCAGCTTATCGGTGAGCTCCTACGAGCAGTACTTC
- | TRBJ1-3 | - | TRBV20-1 | CSARGPVDAASSGNTIYF | TGCAGTGCTAGAGGCCCAGTGGACGCAGCTAGCTCTGGAAACACCATATATTTT
- | TRBJ1-1 | - | TRBV19 | CASSPTGLGTEAFF | TGTGCCAGTAGTCCCACAGGGTTGGGCACTGAAGCTTTCTTT
- | TRBJ1-3 | - | TRBV6-5 | CASSAGLAGNTIYF | TGTGCCAGCAGTGCGGGACTTGCTGGAAACACCATATATTTT
- | TRBJ1-2 | TRBD1 | TRBV7-2 | CASSAGTGGYGYTF | TGTGCCAGCAGCGCAGGGACAGGTGGATATGGCTACACCTTC
- | TRBJ1-5 | - | TRBV4-1 | CASSLDQGQPQHF | TGCGCCAGCAGCCTCGACCAGGGGCAGCCCCAGCATTTT